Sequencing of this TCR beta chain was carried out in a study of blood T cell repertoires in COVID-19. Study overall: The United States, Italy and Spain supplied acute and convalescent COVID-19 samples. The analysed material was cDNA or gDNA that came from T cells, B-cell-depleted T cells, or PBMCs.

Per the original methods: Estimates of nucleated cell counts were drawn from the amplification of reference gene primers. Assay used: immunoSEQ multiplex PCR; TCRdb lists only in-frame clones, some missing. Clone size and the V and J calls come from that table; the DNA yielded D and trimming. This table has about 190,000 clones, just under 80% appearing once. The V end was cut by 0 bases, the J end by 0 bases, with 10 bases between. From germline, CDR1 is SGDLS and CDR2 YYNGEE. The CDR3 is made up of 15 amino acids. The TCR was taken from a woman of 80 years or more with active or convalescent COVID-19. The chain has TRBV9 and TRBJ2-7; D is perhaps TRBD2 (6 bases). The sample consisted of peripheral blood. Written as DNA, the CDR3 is TGTGCCAGCAGCGTAGACGGGGGAAGCTCCTACGAGCAGTACTTC. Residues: CASSVDGGSSYEQYF.